This T cell receptor beta chain stems from a study of T-cell memory formation after mild COVID-19. For the study at large: TCR clusters were mostly confined to one donor each. The study, taken as a whole, reports: Clones contracting across day 15 to 85 had a balanced CD4/CD8 profile; later expanding clones leaned CD4+. Those CD4+ clones that contracted were mainly in CM and EM (CD8+ ones in EMRA).

The CDR3 consists of 15 residues. The germline V gene encodes CDR1 SGDLS and CDR2 YYNGEE. V trimming: 3 bases; J trimming: 4 bases; junction bases outside the gene matches: 3. Points on this clonotype: Its cognate antigen is unknown.

In TCRdb, the 5' RACE reads were re-called with MiXCR into one record per CDR3 protein. Of about 280,000 distinct CDR3 sequences in the sample, approximately 8.4% are singletons; the top ten hold roughly 23%. The sample comprised PBMCs or a T cell subset sorted from them (not recorded which). The receptor was derived from a man between 18 and 29 years old who had mild COVID-19 (a few samples of this study predate the infection). Cell type and time point are not known. The chain links TRBV9 to TRBJ2-1, with 11 bases matching TRBD2. The CDR3 region has the DNA TGTGCCAGCAGCGCCGGGACTAGCGGATACAATGAGCAGTTCTTC. It translates to CASSAGTSGYNEQFF.